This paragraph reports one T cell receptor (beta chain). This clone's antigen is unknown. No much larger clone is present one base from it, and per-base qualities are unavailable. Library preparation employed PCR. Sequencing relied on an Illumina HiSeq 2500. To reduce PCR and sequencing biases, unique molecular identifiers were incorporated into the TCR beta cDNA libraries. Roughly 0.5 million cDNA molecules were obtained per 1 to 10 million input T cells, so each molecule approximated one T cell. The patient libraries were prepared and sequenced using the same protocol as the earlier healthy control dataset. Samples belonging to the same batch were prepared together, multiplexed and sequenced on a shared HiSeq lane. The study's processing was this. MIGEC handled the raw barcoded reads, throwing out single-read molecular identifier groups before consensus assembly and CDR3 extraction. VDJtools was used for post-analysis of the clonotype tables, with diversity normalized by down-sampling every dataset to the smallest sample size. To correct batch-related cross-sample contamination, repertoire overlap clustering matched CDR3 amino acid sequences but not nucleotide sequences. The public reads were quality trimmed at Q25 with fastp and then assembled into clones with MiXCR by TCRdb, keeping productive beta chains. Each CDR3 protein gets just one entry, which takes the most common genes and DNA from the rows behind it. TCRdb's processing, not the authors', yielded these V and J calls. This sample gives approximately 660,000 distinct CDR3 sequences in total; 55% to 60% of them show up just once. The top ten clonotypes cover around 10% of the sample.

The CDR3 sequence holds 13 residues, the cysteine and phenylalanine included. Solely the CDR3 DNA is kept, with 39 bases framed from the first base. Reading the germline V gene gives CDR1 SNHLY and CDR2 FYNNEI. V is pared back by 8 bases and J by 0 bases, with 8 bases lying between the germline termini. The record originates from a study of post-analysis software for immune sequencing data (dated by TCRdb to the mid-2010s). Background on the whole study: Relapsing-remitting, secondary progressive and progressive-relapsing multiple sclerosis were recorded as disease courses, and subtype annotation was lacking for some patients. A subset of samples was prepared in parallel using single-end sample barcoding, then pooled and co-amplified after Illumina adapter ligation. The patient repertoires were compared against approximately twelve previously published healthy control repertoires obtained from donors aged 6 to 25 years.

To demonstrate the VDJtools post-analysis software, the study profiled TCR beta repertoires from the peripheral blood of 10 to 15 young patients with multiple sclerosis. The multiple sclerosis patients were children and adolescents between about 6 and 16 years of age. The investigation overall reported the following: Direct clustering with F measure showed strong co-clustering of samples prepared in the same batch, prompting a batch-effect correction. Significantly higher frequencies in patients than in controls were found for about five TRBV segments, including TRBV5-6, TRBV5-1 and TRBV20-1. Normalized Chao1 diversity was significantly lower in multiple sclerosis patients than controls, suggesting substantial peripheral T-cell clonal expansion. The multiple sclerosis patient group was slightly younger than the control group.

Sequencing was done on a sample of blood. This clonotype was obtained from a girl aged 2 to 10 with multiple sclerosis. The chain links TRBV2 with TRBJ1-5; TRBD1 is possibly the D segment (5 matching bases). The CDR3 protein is CASFRDSNQPQHF. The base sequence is TGTGCCAGCTTCAGGGATAGCAATCAGCCCCAGCATTTT.